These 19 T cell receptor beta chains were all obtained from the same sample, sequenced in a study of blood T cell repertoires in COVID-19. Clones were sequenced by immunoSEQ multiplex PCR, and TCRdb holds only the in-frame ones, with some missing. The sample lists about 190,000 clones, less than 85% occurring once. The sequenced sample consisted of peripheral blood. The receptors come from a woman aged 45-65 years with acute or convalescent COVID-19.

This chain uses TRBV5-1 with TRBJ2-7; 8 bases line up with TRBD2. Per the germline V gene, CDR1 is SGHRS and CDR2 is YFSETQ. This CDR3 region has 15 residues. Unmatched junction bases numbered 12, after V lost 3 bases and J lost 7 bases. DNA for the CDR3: TGCGCCAGCAGCTGGGAAGGCTTCTCGGGAGGGGAGCAGTACTTC. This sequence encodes CASSWEGFSGGEQYF.

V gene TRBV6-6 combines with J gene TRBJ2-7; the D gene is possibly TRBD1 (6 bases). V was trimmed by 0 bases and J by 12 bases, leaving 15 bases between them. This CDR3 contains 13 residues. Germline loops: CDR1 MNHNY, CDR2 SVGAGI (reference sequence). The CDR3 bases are TGTGCCAGCAGTTACTCGGGGACACCTCACGCGTACTTC. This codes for CASSYSGTPHAYF.

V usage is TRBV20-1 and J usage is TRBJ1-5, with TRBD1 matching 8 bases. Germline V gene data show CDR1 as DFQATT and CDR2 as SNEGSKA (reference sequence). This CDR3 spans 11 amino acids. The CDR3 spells CSRGRDQPQHF. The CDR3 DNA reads TGCAGCAGGGGGCGCGATCAGCCCCAGCATTTT.

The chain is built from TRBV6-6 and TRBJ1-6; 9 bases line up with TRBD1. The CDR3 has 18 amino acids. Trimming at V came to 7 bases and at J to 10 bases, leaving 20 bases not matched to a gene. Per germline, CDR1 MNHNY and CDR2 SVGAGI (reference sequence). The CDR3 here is CASTRTGGSGTGMSPLHF. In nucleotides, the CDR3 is TGTGCCAGCACTCGAACGGGGGGGTCGGGGACAGGGATGTCACCCCTCCACTTT.

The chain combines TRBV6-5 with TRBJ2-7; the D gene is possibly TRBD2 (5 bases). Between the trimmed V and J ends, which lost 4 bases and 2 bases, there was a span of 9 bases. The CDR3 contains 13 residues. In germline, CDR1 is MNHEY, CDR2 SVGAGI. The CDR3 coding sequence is TGTGCCAGCAGTTCCATGGAGGCCTACGAGCAGTACTTC. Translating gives CASSSMEAYEQYF.

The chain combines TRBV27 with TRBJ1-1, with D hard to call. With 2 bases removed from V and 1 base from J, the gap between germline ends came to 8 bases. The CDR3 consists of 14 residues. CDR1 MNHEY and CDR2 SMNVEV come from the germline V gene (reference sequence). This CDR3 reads CASSLGMRNTEAFF. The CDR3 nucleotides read TGTGCCAGCAGTTTAGGTATGCGGAACACTGAAGCTTTCTTT.

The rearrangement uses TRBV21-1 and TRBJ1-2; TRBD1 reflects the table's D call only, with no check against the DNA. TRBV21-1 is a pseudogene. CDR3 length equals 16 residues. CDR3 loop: CASSKPRDRGNYGYTF. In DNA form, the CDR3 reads TGTGCCAGCAGCAAACCGCGGGACAGGGGAAACTATGGCTACACCTTC.

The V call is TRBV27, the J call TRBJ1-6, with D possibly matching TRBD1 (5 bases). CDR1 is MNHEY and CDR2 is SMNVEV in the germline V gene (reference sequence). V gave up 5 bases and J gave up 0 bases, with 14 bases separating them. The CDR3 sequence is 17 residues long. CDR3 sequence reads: CASSPGLSSSYNSPLHF. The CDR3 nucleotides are TGTGCCAGCAGTCCGGGACTGTCGAGCTCCTATAATTCACCCCTCCACTTT.

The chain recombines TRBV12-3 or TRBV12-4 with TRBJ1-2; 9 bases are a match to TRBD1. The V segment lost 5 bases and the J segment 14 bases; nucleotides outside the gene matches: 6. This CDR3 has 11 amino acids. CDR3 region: CASSVWTGATF. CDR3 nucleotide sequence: TGTGCCAGCAGTGTCTGGACAGGGGCAACCTTC.

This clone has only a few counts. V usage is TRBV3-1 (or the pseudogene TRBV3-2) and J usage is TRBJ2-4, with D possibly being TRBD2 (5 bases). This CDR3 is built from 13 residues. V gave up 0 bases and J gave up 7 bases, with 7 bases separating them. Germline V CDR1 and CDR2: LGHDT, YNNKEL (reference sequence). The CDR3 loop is CASSQDPGNIQYF. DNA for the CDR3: TGTGCCAGCAGCCAAGATCCGGGGAACATTCAGTACTTC.

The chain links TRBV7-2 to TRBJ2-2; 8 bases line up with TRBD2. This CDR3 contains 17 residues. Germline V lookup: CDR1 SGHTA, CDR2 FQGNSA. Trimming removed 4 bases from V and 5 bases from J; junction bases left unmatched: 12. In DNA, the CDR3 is TGTGCCAGCAGCTCTCCTTCCCTAGCGGGCGTAACCGGGGAGCTGTTTTTT. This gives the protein CASSSPSLAGVTGELFF. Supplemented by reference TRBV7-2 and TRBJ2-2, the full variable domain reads GAGVSQSPSNKVTEKGKDVELRCDPISGHTALYWYRQSLGQGLEFLIYFQGNSAPDKSGLPSDRFSAERTGGSVSTLTIQRTQQEDSAVYLCASSSPSLAGVTGELFFGEGSRLTVL.

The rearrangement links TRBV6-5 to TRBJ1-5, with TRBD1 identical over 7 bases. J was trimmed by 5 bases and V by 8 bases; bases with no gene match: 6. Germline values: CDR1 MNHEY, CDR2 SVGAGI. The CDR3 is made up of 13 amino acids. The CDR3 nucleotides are TGTGCCAGCGGGACAGCTCCCGATCAGCCCCAGCATTTT. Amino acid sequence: CASGTAPDQPQHF.

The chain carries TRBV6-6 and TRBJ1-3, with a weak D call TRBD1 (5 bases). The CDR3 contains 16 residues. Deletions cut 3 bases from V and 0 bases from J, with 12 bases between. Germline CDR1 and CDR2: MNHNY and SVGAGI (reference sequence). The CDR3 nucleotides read TGTGCCAGCAGTTATTCCGACAGCTACTCTGGAAACACCATATATTTT. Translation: CASSYSDSYSGNTIYF.

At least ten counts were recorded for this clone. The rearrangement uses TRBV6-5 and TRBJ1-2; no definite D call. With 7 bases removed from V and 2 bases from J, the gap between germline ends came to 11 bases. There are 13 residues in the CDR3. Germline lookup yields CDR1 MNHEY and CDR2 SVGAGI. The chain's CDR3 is CASNGEINYGYTF. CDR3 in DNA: TGTGCCAGCAACGGGGAGATCAACTATGGCTACACCTTC.

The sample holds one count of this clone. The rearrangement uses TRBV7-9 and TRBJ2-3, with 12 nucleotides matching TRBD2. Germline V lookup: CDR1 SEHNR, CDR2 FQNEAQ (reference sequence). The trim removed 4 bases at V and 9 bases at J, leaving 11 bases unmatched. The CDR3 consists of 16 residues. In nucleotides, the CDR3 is TGTGCCAGCAGCTCAGGGAGGCTAGCGGGAGGGGAAACGCAGTATTTT. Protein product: CASSSGRLAGGETQYF. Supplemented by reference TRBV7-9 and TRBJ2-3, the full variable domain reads DTGVSQNPRHKITKRGQNVTFRCDPISEHNRLYWYRQTLGQGPEFLTYFQNEAQLEKSRLLSDRFSAERPKGSFSTLEIQRTEQGDSAMYLCASSSGRLAGGETQYFGPGTRLTVL.

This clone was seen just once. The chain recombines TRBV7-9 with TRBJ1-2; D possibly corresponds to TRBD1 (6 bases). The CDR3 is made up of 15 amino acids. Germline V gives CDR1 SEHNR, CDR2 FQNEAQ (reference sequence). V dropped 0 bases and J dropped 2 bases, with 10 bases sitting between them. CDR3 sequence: CASSLATGKNYGYTF. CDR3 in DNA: TGTGCCAGCAGCTTAGCAACAGGGAAGAACTATGGCTACACCTTC.

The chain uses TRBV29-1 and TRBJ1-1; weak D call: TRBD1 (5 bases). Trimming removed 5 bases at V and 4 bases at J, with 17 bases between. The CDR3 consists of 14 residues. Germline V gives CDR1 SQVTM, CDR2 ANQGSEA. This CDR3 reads CSVSRSGTGTEAFF. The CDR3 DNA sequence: TGCAGCGTTTCCCGCTCGGGGACTGGCACTGAAGCTTTCTTT.

CDR3 amino acids: CASSLPSVHEQFF. For the CDR3, the DNA is TGTGCCAGCAGTTTGCCTAGCGTCCATGAGCAGTTCTTC. The gene calls are TRBV12-3 or TRBV12-4 and TRBJ2-1, with D possibly TRBD2 on 6 matching bases. This CDR3 spans 13 amino acids. With 3 bases removed from V and 8 bases from J, the gap between germline ends came to 11 bases.

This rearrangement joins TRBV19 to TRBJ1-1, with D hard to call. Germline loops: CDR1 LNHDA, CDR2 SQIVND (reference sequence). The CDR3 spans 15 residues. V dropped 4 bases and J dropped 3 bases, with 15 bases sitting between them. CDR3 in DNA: TGTGCCAGTAGTACTTGGGCTTCTAAGGACACTGAAGCTTTCTTT. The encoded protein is CASSTWASKDTEAFF.